One and the same sample provided the 13 T cell receptor beta chains below, sequenced in a study of post-analysis software for immune sequencing data. General study findings and limits: Included in a set of five TRBV segments more frequent in patients than controls were TRBV5-6, TRBV5-1 and TRBV20-1.

Prepared libraries of TCR beta cDNA carried unique molecular identifiers. One entry per CDR3 protein results from TCRdb running MiXCR on the PCR reads. The sample holds roughly 600,000 distinct CDR3 sequences; about 40% are singletons and the top ten take under 2%. Their target antigens are unknown. The sample consisted of blood. These TCRs come from a girl between 5 and 17 years old with multiple sclerosis.

This chain uses TRBV24-1 with TRBJ1-2, with TRBD1 identical over 7 bases. V lost 6 bases, J lost 7 bases, and 7 bases stayed unmatched. CDR1 and CDR2 (germline): KGHDR, SFDVKD. The CDR3 extends over 13 amino acids. The CDR3: CATSRTGEGGYTF. For the CDR3, the DNA is TGTGCCACCAGTCGGACAGGAGAAGGTGGCTACACCTTC.

The rearrangement joins TRBV18 to TRBJ2-7; 10 positions match TRBD1. Trimming removed 3 bases from V and 5 bases from J; junction bases left unmatched: 7. Germline-derived CDR1 and CDR2 are KGHSH and LQKENI. The CDR3 runs 15 residues. The CDR3 protein is CASSPPGQGRNEQYF. The CDR3 nucleotides read TGTGCCAGCTCACCTCCGGGACAGGGGAGGAACGAGCAGTACTTC.

This chain connects TRBV6-5 to TRBJ1-1; D is possibly TRBD1 (6 bases). In germline, CDR1 is MNHEY, CDR2 SVGAGI. V shed 2 bases and J shed 0 bases, with 7 bases lying between them. CDR3 length: 14 residues. The CDR3 DNA sequence: TGTGCCAGCAGTTACGCAGGGGTGAACACTGAAGCTTTCTTT. It encodes CASSYAGVNTEAFF.

This chain connects TRBV29-1 to TRBJ2-1, with 8 nucleotides matching TRBD2. The CDR3 sequence is 15 residues long. The trim removed 3 bases at V and 2 bases at J, leaving 6 bases unmatched. The germline V gene encodes CDR1 SQVTM and CDR2 ANQGSEA. CDR3 in amino acids: CSVDGLAGTYNEQFF. The CDR3 DNA reads as TGCAGCGTTGACGGGCTAGCGGGCACCTACAATGAGCAGTTCTTC.

The chain links TRBV3-1 to TRBJ2-1, with 7 bases lining up with TRBD2. Looked up from germline, CDR1 is LGHDT and CDR2 is YNNKEL (reference sequence). CDR3 length equals 16 residues. J lost 8 bases, V lost 5 bases, and 15 bases had no gene match. CDR3: CASSAATGLNFHEQFF. The CDR3 coding sequence is TGTGCCAGCAGCGCCGCCACGGGACTAAATTTCCATGAGCAGTTCTTC.

This clonotype was observed many times. V and J are TRBV9 and TRBJ2-5; 9 bases are a match to TRBD1. The V segment lost 3 bases and the J segment 4 bases; nucleotides outside the gene matches: 4. Germline values: CDR1 SGDLS, CDR2 YYNGEE. The CDR3 contains 14 residues. The CDR3 loop reads CASSGGQGGETQYF. The DNA of the CDR3 is TGTGCCAGCAGCGGGGGACAGGGAGGAGAGACCCAGTACTTC.

This clonotype was seen a few times. The chain has TRBV2 and TRBJ2-5; maybe TRBD2 (6 bases). The CDR3 has 18 amino acids. Between the trimmed V and J ends, which lost 0 bases and 2 bases, there was a span of 19 bases. Germline CDR1 reads SNHLY; CDR2 reads FYNNEI. CDR3 sequence (DNA): TGTGCCAGCAGTGAAGCGCTTCAGGGAGGACTGGAACAAGAGACCCAGTACTTC. It specifies CASSEALQGGLEQETQYF.

V usage is TRBV29-1 and J usage is TRBJ2-1; TRBD2 agrees at 7 bases. Germline CDR1 SQVTM, CDR2 ANQGSEA. V dropped 7 bases and J dropped 1; count of bases not matched to a gene: 7. This CDR3 contains 14 residues. CDR3 sequence reads: CSGSGGGSYNEQFF. Written as DNA, the CDR3 is TGCAGCGGATCGGGGGGTGGATCCTACAATGAGCAGTTCTTC.

The chain recombines TRBV24-1 with TRBJ2-3; D possibly uses TRBD1 or TRBD2 (5 bases each). Per the germline V gene, CDR1 is KGHDR and CDR2 is SFDVKD. Trimming removed 3 bases at V and 0 bases at J, with 18 bases between. The CDR3 runs to 18 residues. CDR3 DNA: TGTGCCACCAGTGATCGGGGACGTGATGCAACTAGCACAGATACGCAGTATTTT. It is translated as CATSDRGRDATSTDTQYF.

The chain recombines TRBV7-3 with TRBJ2-1; TRBD1 aligns across 10 bases. J gave up 12 bases and V 4 bases, and 9 bases lay outside the gene matches. CDR1 is SGHTA and CDR2 is FQGTGA in the germline V gene. The CDR3 sequence is 14 residues long. The CDR3 spells CASSSDSGTGVQFF. The CDR3 DNA reads TGTGCCAGCAGCTCCGATTCCGGGACAGGGGTGCAGTTCTTC.

The chain joins TRBV7-8 to TRBJ2-5; D unclear. The DNA matches TRBJ2-7 better at its end, which makes the J call doubtful. Germline CDR1 and CDR2: SGHVS and FQNEAQ. This CDR3 spans 15 amino acids. The CDR3 protein is CASSSRSWAPYEQYF. CDR3 DNA sequence: TGTGCCAGCAGCTCCCGATCCTGGGCCCCCTACGAGCAGTACTTC.

This clonotype came up a few times. CDR3 nucleotides: TGTGCCAGCAGTTTTGAGGGCCAGGGGGGCTCGAGCTCCTACAATGAGCAGTTCTTC. Protein: CASSFEGQGGSSSYNEQFF. V is TRBV12-3 or TRBV12-4 and J is TRBJ2-1, with TRBD1 as a possible D gene (7 bases). This CDR3 contains 19 residues. Trimming took off 3 bases at V and 0 bases at J, with 21 bases between the two ends.

The V call is TRBV5-1, the J call TRBJ2-3, with 11 bases aligning to TRBD2. V lost 0 bases, J lost 2 bases, and 5 bases stayed unmatched. The CDR3 runs 17 residues. The germline gives CDR1 SGHRS, CDR2 YFSETQ. This CDR3 is CASSLDPSGGFTDTQYF. As DNA, the CDR3 is TGCGCCAGCAGCTTGGACCCTAGCGGGGGGTTCACAGATACGCAGTATTTT.